This T cell receptor (beta chain) was recovered during a study of control samples from healthy donors and cancer patients. The germline CDR1 and CDR2 sequences are MNHEY and SVGAGI. CDR3 length: 15 amino acids. With 8 bases clipped from V and 5 bases from J, the junction kept 13 bases outside the gene matches. The data were produced by immunoSEQ multiplex PCR, yet TCRdb's version contains in-frame clones alone and is incomplete. The sample shows 85,000 to 95,000 clones, 88% of them seen only once. The chain combines TRBV6-5 with TRBJ1-2; 8 nucleotides align to TRBD1. The receptor was isolated from an older woman in good health. The sample consisted of blood. The CDR3 DNA reads TGTGCCAGCCGAGGGGGATCGAACAGGGGGTATGGCTACACCTTC. It specifies CASRGGSNRGYGYTF.